The 27 T cell receptor beta chains listed next were all sequenced from one sample in a study of early T cells in non-severe SARS-CoV-2 infection. One entry per CDR3 protein results from TCRdb running MiXCR on the 5' RACE reads. This table holds approximately 71,000 distinct CDR3 sequences, 9.5% to 13% found once. The sample was whole blood. The receptors stem from an adult who was a healthcare worker with PCR-confirmed SARS-CoV-2 infection or an uninfected control (not recorded which).

The sample holds many counts of this clonotype. V is TRBV2 and J is TRBJ2-2; no clear D. This CDR3 has 13 residues. Trimming left V 2 bases short and J 0 bases short, with 1 base between. CDR1 and CDR2 (germline): SNHLY, FYNNEI. The CDR3 region has the DNA TGTGCCAGCAGTGAACCGAACACCGGGGAGCTGTTTTTT. Translating gives CASSEPNTGELFF.

The chain is built from TRBV20-1 and TRBJ2-7; 9 bases align to TRBD2. This CDR3 has 14 amino acids. The ends lost 2 bases at V and 2 bases at J; junction bases unmatched: 4. The germline V gene encodes CDR1 DFQATT and CDR2 SNEGSKA (reference sequence). The chain's CDR3 is CSARPSGITYEQYF. CDR3 coding DNA: TGCAGTGCTAGACCTAGCGGGATCACCTACGAGCAGTACTTC.

The chain has TRBV19 and TRBJ2-7, with a weak D call TRBD1 (5 bases). The CDR3 loop spans 15 amino acids. V was cut by 5 bases and J by 0 bases, with 14 bases left in between. In germline, CDR1 is LNHDA, CDR2 SQIVND (reference sequence). CDR3 loop: CASSVQGRVSYEQYF. In DNA form, the CDR3 reads TGTGCCAGTAGTGTTCAGGGTCGAGTCTCCTACGAGCAGTACTTC. Based on the CDR3 plus reference TRBV19 and TRBJ2-7, the full variable domain is DGGITQSPKYLFRKEGQNVTLSCEQNLNHDAMYWYRQDPGQGLRLIYYSQIVNDFQKGDIAEGYSVSREKKESFPLTVTSAQKNPTAFYLCASSVQGRVSYEQYFGPGTRLTVT.

V gene TRBV4-3 combines with J gene TRBJ2-3; the D gene could be TRBD1 or TRBD2 (5 bases each). CDR1 and CDR2 from the germline V gene are LGHNA and YSLEER. The V end was cut by 3 bases, the J end by 4 bases, with 17 bases between. This CDR3 contains 16 residues. The CDR3 loop reads CASSQGGAGTSDTQYF. The CDR3 region has the DNA TGCGCCAGCAGCCAGGGTGGGGCAGGGACGTCAGATACGCAGTATTTT.

This clonotype was counted a few times. V gene TRBV28 combines with J gene TRBJ1-6; the match to TRBD1 covers 12 bases. This CDR3 has 13 amino acids. V gave up 8 bases and J gave up 10 bases; unmatched junction bases: 3. Germline CDR1 and CDR2: MDHEN and SYDVKM. The CDR3 DNA reads TGTGCCAGCCGGGACAGGGGGCCCTCACCCCTCCACTTT. Residues: CASRDRGPSPLHF.

The chain joins TRBV5-4 to TRBJ2-7, with 9 bases that match TRBD2. Germline V CDR1 and CDR2: SGHNT, YYREEE (reference sequence). The CDR3 consists of 15 residues. V was clipped by 3 bases and J by 3 bases; unmatched bases: 7. This CDR3 is CASSSIAGVGYEQYF. The CDR3, as DNA: TGTGCCAGCAGCTCTATAGCGGGAGTGGGCTACGAGCAGTACTTC.

The genes are TRBV5-1 and TRBJ2-3; no firm D call. Germline CDR1 and CDR2: SGHRS and YFSETQ. The CDR3 has 11 residues. Trimming removed 6 bases at V and 5 bases at J, with 7 bases between. The CDR3 spells CASNDLDTQYF. The DNA of the CDR3 is TGCGCCAGCAACGATCTAGATACGCAGTATTTT.

In its sample, this clonotype was seen many times. The chain is built from TRBV7-9 and TRBJ2-7; 13 bases match TRBD2. Germline lookup yields CDR1 SEHNR and CDR2 FQNEAQ (reference sequence). J was trimmed by 2 bases and V by 4 bases; bases with no gene match: 2. This CDR3 contains 15 residues. In DNA form, the CDR3 reads TGTGCCAGCAGCTCCACTAGCGGGAGGGCCTACGAGCAGTACTTC. Its translation: CASSSTSGRAYEQYF.

The genes are TRBV30 and TRBJ2-1; 7 positions match TRBD1. Trimming removed 3 bases from V and 5 bases from J; junction bases left unmatched: 1. Germline-derived CDR1 and CDR2 are GTSNPN and SVGIG (reference sequence). This CDR3 region has 12 residues. The DNA for the CDR3 is TGTGCCTGGAGGGGACAGAACAATGAGCAGTTCTTC. It is translated as CAWRGQNNEQFF.

This clonotype was seen only a few times. The rearrangement uses TRBV7-2 and TRBJ1-1; the D gene is possibly TRBD1 (6 bases). This CDR3 contains 13 residues. The ends were cut back, 8 bases at V and 3 bases at J, with 13 bases in the middle. The germline V gene has CDR1 SGHTA and CDR2 FQGNSA. CDR3 in DNA: TGTGCCAGCGCCTGGAACAGGGACACTGAAGCTTTCTTT. Translating gives CASAWNRDTEAFF.

This clonotype was seen a few times. The chain joins TRBV12-3 or TRBV12-4 to TRBJ2-7; 12 nucleotides line up with TRBD2. Germline trimming cut 5 bases from V and 5 bases from J; bases unmatched to any gene: 10. The CDR3 sequence is 16 residues long. The DNA for the CDR3 is TGTGCCAGCAGTCCCCGGACTAGCGGGACCGGCCACGAGCAGTACTTC. Translated: CASSPRTSGTGHEQYF.

Many counts were recorded for this clonotype. The chain employs TRBV29-1 and TRBJ2-4, with D perhaps being TRBD1 or TRBD2 (5 bases each). The V gene lost 6 bases and the J gene lost 8 bases, with 14 bases spanning the gap. The CDR3 covers 12 residues. Germline lookup yields CDR1 SQVTM and CDR2 ANQGSEA. The CDR3 spells CSVGRDGDIQYF. Written as DNA, the CDR3 is TGCAGCGTCGGCCGGGACGGGGACATTCAGTACTTC.

This clonotype was observed a few times. This chain uses TRBV5-1 with TRBJ1-2; unclear D gene. Trimming stripped 0 bases from V and 4 bases from J, with 13 bases between. The CDR3 consists of 15 residues. Germline V CDR1 and CDR2: SGHRS, YFSETQ. The CDR3: CASSLETSGLYGYTF. The CDR3 region has the DNA TGCGCCAGCAGCTTGGAGACATCGGGCCTCTATGGCTACACCTTC.

This clonotype has just a few counts. The genes are TRBV5-6 and TRBJ1-5; D possibly corresponds to TRBD1 (5 bases). Germline V CDR1 and CDR2: SGHDT, YYEEEE. Trimming removed 4 bases from V and 5 bases from J, with 7 bases in between. This CDR3 has 12 amino acids. CDR3 sequence: CASSIRDQPQHF. The CDR3 bases are TGTGCCAGCAGCATCAGGGATCAGCCCCAGCATTTT. Full variable domain (rest looked up from reference TRBV5-6 and TRBJ1-5): DAGVTQSPTHLIKTRGQQVTLRCSPKSGHDTVSWYQQALGQGPQFIFQYYEEEERQRGNFPDRFSGHQFPNYSSELNVNALLLGDSALYLCASSIRDQPQHFGDGTRLSIL.

This clonotype was found many times. The chain uses TRBV18 and TRBJ1-2; D is perhaps TRBD1 (5 bases). Germline loops: CDR1 KGHSH, CDR2 LQKENI. This CDR3 region has 14 residues. Trimming took 2 bases from V and 4 from J, leaving 11 bases between them. The CDR3 is CASSPGGRTYGYTF. Here the CDR3 DNA reads TGTGCCAGCTCACCAGGGGGACGTACCTATGGCTACACCTTC.

This clonotype was found a few times. The chain recombines TRBV6-5 with TRBJ2-1, with 9 bases identical to TRBD1. Germline lookup yields CDR1 MNHEY and CDR2 SVGAGI. The CDR3 is 15 amino acids. Losses at the gene ends were 5 bases for V and 2 bases for J; bases not matched to a gene: 4. The CDR3 loop is CASSNRGLPYNEQFF. CDR3 coding DNA: TGTGCCAGCAGTAACAGGGGGCTCCCCTACAATGAGCAGTTCTTC.

This clonotype has a count of ten or more. V and J are TRBV29-1 and TRBJ2-1; TRBD2 might be the D (5 bases). The CDR3 loop spans 12 amino acids. Germline V gene data show CDR1 as SQVTM and CDR2 as ANQGSEA. The V end was cut by 7 bases, the J end by 9 bases, with 16 bases between. The CDR3 sequence is CSAGWAAGEQFF. CDR3 DNA sequence: TGCAGCGCGGGATGGGCGGCTGGTGAGCAGTTCTTC.

This clonotype was counted between two and nine times. The chain combines TRBV6-6 with TRBJ1-5; D might be TRBD1 (5 bases). The CDR3 loop spans 12 amino acids. Germline CDR1 MNHNY, CDR2 SVGAGI (reference sequence). Between the trimmed V and J ends, which lost 8 bases and 7 bases, there was a span of 12 bases. CDR3 sequence (DNA): TGTGCCAGCCGGGGGGTCCCCCAGCCCCAGCATTTT. Protein sequence: CASRGVPQPQHF.

In this sample, this clonotype turned up a few times. V usage is TRBV12-3 or TRBV12-4 and J usage is TRBJ1-1; D is unresolved. This CDR3 contains 14 residues. The V and J ends lost 6 bases and 5 bases respectively, with 16 bases between them. The CDR3 loop reads CASSQQWIETEAFF. As DNA, the CDR3 is TGTGCCAGCAGCCAACAGTGGATAGAGACTGAAGCTTTCTTT.

The chain recombines TRBV6-4 with TRBJ2-7, with D unresolved. The CDR3 sequence is 8 residues long. V dropped 7 bases and J dropped 6 bases, with 1 base sitting between them. Germline values: CDR1 MRHNA, CDR2 SNTAGT. The CDR3 coding sequence is TGTGCCAGCACCGAGCAGTACTTC. This translates into CASTEQYF.

This clonotype was observed many times. The chain is built from TRBV7-9 and TRBJ1-2; D call uncertain. This CDR3 region has 14 residues. Germline V gives CDR1 SEHNR, CDR2 FQNEAQ (reference sequence). V lost 4 bases and J 3 bases, leaving 12 bases between the germline ends. The CDR3 spells CASSSLPDHYGYTF. In nucleotides, the CDR3 is TGTGCCAGCAGCTCATTACCAGACCACTATGGCTACACCTTC.

This clonotype occurred a few times. The genes are TRBV2 and TRBJ2-2; no definite D call. The germline CDR1 and CDR2 sequences are SNHLY and FYNNEI. This CDR3 is 13 amino acids long. The V end was cut by 1 base, the J end by 6 bases, with 6 bases between. CDR3: CASSEDPAGELFF. CDR3 in DNA: TGTGCCAGCAGTGAAGACCCGGCCGGGGAGCTGTTTTTT.

V and J are TRBV28 and TRBJ2-7; D is possibly TRBD2 (5 bases). The CDR3 length is 13 residues. Germline V gene data show CDR1 as MDHEN and CDR2 as SYDVKM. The CDR3 DNA follows: TGTGTCGCCCGAGAAGCGGAGTCCTACGAGCAGTACTTC. It specifies CVAREAESYEQYF.

This chain uses TRBV10-1 with TRBJ2-5; D not certain. Trimming left V 8 bases short and J 2 bases short, with 9 bases between. Germline V gene sequence: CDR1 WNHNN, CDR2 SYGVQD (reference sequence). This CDR3 is built from 12 residues. The CDR3: CASDWEQETQYF. The CDR3 region has the DNA TGCGCCAGCGACTGGGAACAAGAGACCCAGTACTTC.

Only one count was recorded for this clonotype. V usage is TRBV5-1 and J usage is TRBJ1-1, with 8 bases identical to TRBD1. The junction had 9 bases not matched to a gene; V was cut back by 5 bases and J by 6 bases. Germline loops: CDR1 SGHRS, CDR2 YFSETQ. The CDR3 consists of 14 residues. The CDR3 DNA reads as TGCGCCAGCAGGGGGACAGGAGTCAAGGCTGAAGCTTTCTTT. This codes for CASRGTGVKAEAFF. The full variable domain, rest sourced from reference TRBV5-1 and TRBJ1-1, is KAGVTQTPRYLIKTRGQQVTLSCSPISGHRSVSWYQQTPGQGLQFLFEYFSETQRNKGNFPGRFSGRQFSNSRSEMNVSTLELGDSALYLCASRGTGVKAEAFFGQGTRLTVV.

This chain connects TRBV28 to TRBJ2-7; D gene unclear. This CDR3 contains 14 residues. CDR1 MDHEN and CDR2 SYDVKM come from the germline V gene. With 9 bases removed from V and 4 bases from J, the gap between germline ends came to 19 bases. The CDR3 loop is CARNAGLGPYEQYF. The CDR3 nucleotides are TGTGCCAGAAATGCAGGTCTAGGGCCTTACGAGCAGTACTTC. Together with reference TRBV28 and TRBJ2-7, the CDR3 gives the full variable domain: DVKVTQSSRYLVKRTGEKVFLECVQDMDHENMFWYRQDPGLGLRLIYFSYDVKMKEKGDIPEGYSVSREKKERFSLILESASTNQTSMYLCARNAGLGPYEQYFGPGTRLTVT.

This clonotype was seen a few times. The genes are TRBV18 and TRBJ2-4, with D unresolved. The CDR3 contains 14 residues. Trimming took 0 bases from V and 4 from J, leaving 7 bases between them. Germline values: CDR1 KGHSH, CDR2 LQKENI. The CDR3 sequence: CASSPPAGKNIQYF. The CDR3 bases are TGTGCCAGCTCACCACCGGCCGGGAAAAACATTCAGTACTTC. The whole variable domain, remainder taken from reference TRBV18 and TRBJ2-4, is NAGVMQNPRHLVRRRGQEARLRCSPMKGHSHVYWYRQLPEEGLKFMVYLQKENIIDESGMPKERFSAEFPKEGPSILRIQQVVRGDSAAYFCASSPPAGKNIQYFGAGTRLSVL.